Listed here is a single TCR beta chain. This sample stems from a study of OX40 agonist ivuxolimab in advanced cancers. Looking at the study overall: Earlier treatment with anti-PD-1, anti-PD-L1 or anti-CTLA-4 was permitted, and roughly 40% had received some.

Method: immunoSEQ multiplex PCR; TCRdb's copy keeps in-frame clones and lacks some. The data contain about 50,000 clones, roughly nine tenths of them singletons. Material: CD4+ or CD8+ T cells sorted from blood, obtained in a trial of the OX40 agonist ivuxolimab. The TCR sequence derives from an adult with an advanced solid tumor such as melanoma, head and neck, liver or kidney cancer.

The CDR3 here is CASSSLWDRGRPGYTF. CDR3 nucleotide sequence: TGTGCCAGCAGCTCACTCTGGGACAGGGGGCGGCCGGGCTACACCTTC. The V gene is TRBV7-8, the J gene TRBJ1-2, with 12 bases aligning to TRBD1. Per germline, CDR1 SGHVS and CDR2 FQNEAQ. The CDR3 has 16 amino acids. With 4 bases clipped from V and 8 bases from J, the junction kept 11 bases outside the gene matches.